This TCR beta chain was recorded in a study of lymphopenia after photon versus proton radiotherapy. This CDR3 has 15 amino acids. The germline V and J ends were trimmed by 2 bases and 5 bases, with 15 bases remaining between them. A word on this clone: Its antigen is as yet unknown.

Study results and caveats: A bigger post-nadir fall in TCR diversity correlated inversely with survival time in deceased patients. Proton therapy kept repertoires fairly stable, unlike photons, which gained effector/memory cells.

Sequencing was performed with immunoSEQ multiplex PCR; in TCRdb, only in-frame clones are kept and a portion is missing. The sample holds about 160,000 clones, around nine tenths seen once. The chain joins TRBV23-1 to TRBJ2-5; TRBD2 is a possible D gene (5 bases). TRBV23-1 is filed as an ORF, its function uncertain. This TCR came from a man between 50 and 59 years old with gastric cancer. This material consisted of peripheral blood, taken from a patient treated with photon-based radiotherapy. CDR3 sequence: CASSQGRGCSETQYF. CDR3 coding DNA: TGCGCCAGCAGTCAAGGACGCGGGTGTTCGGAGACCCAGTACTTC.